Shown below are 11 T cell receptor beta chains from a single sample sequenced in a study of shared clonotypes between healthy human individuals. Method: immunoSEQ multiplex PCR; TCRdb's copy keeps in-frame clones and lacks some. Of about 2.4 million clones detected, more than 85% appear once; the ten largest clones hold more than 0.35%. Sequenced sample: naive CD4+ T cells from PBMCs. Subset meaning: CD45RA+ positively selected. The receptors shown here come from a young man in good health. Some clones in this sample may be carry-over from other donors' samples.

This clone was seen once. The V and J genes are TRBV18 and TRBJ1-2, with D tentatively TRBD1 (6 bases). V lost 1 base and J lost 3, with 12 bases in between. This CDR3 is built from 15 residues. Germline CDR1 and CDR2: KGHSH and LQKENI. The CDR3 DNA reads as TGTGCCAGCTCACCACTTTTTCCAGGGGACTATGGCTACACCTTC. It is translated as CASSPLFPGDYGYTF.

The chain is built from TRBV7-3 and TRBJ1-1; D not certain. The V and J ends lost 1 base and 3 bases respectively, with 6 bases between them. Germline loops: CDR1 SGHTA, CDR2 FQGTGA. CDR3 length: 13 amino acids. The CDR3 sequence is CASSLITDTEAFF. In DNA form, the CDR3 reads TGTGCCAGCAGCTTAATTACAGACACTGAAGCTTTCTTT.

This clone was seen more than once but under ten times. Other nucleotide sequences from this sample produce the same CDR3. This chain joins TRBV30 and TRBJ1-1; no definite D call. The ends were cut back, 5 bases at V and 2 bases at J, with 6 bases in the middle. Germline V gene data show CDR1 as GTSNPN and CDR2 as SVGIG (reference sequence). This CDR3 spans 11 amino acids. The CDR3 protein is CAWAGNTEAFF. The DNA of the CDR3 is TGTGCCTGGGCAGGAAACACTGAAGCTTTCTTT.

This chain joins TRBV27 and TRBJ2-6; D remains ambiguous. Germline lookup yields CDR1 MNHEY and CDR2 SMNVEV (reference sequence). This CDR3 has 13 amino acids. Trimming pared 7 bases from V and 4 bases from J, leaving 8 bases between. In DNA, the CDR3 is TGTGCCAGCACCCAAACGGGGGCCAACGTCCTGACTTTC. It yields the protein CASTQTGANVLTF.

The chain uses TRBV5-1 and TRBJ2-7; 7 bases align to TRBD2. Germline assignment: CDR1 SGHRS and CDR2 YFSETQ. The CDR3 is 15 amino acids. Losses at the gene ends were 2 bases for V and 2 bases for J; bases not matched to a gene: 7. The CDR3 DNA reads TGCGCCAGCAGCTTCGGGGCTAGCGGACCCTACGAGCAGTACTTC. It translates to CASSFGASGPYEQYF.

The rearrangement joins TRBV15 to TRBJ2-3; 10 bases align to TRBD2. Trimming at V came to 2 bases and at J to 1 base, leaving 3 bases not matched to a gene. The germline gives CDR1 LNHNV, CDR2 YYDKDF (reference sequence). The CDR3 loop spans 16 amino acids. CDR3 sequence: CATSRMLAGGTDTQYF. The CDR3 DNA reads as TGTGCCACCAGCAGAATGCTAGCGGGAGGCACAGATACGCAGTATTTT.

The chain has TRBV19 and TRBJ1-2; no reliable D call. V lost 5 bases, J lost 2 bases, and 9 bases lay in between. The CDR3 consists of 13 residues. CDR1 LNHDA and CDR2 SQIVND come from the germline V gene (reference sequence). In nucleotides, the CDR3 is TGTGCCAGTAGTGATACGGGGAACTATGGCTACACCTTC. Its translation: CASSDTGNYGYTF.

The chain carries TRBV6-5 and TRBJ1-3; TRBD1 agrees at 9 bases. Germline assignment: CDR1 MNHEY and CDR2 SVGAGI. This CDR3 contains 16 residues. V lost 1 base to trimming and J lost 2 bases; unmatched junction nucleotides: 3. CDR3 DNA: TGTGCCAGCAGTTACTGGGGGACAGGGACTGGAAACACCATATATTTT. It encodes CASSYWGTGTGNTIYF.

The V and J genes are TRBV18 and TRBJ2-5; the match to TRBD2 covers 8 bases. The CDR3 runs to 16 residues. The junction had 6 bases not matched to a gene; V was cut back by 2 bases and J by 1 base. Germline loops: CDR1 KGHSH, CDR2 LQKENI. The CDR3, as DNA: TGTGCCAGCTCACCATTAAGCGGGAGCGTCCAAGAGACCCAGTACTTC. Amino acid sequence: CASSPLSGSVQETQYF.

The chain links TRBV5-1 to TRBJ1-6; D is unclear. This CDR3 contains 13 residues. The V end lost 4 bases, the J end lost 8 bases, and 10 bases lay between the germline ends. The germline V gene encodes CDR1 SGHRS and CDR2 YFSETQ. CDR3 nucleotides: TGCGCCAGCAGCGCCACTGGGGATTCACCCCTCCACTTT. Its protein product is CASSATGDSPLHF.

DNA for the CDR3: TGTGCCAGTAGTTTCGCGGGTCTAAGCGGGAGGGCCGATGAGCAGTTCTTC. This encodes CASSFAGLSGRADEQFF. The V call is TRBV19, the J call TRBJ2-1, with 10 bases fitting TRBD2. Looked up from germline, CDR1 is LNHDA and CDR2 is SQIVND (reference sequence). V dropped 5 bases and J dropped 8; count of bases not matched to a gene: 15. The CDR3 length is 17 residues.